The TCR beta chain under discussion was sequenced for a study of STAT3 mutations in large granular lymphocyte leukemia. Findings and caveats of the study: In T-cell large granular lymphocyte leukemia, about half of patients showed multiple immunodominant subclonotypes.

Germline V CDR1 and CDR2: SGHTA, FQGNSA. V lost 4 bases and J 0 bases, leaving 10 bases between the germline ends. This CDR3 spans 14 amino acids. Points on this clone: The antigen is unknown.

Here immunoSEQ multiplex PCR was the method, and the copy in TCRdb shows in-frame clones only, minus some. The repertoire consists of about 15,000 clones, with nearly 95% occurring once and the leading ten covering approximately 10%. Sequencing used peripheral blood mononuclear cells. The receptor's source is a woman between 45 and 60 years old with T-cell large granular lymphocyte leukemia. Some clones in this sample may be carry-over from other donors' samples. The gene calls are TRBV7-2 and TRBJ2-7; D not resolved. The CDR3 loop reads CASSSFRTSYEQYF. CDR3 sequence (DNA): TGTGCCAGCAGCTCTTTCCGAACCTCCTACGAGCAGTACTTC.